These 25 T cell receptor beta chains were all obtained from the same sample, sequenced in a study of T cells after yellow fever vaccination. In TCRdb, the 5' RACE reads were re-called with MiXCR into one record per CDR3 protein. The sample has 300,000 to 350,000 distinct CDR3 sequences; almost 4% are singletons. The sample was PBMCs, taken 5 days after the yellow fever booster vaccination. Every receptor here comes from a man aged 18-30 years who received the YFV17D yellow fever vaccine.

This clonotype was seen a few times. The rearrangement uses TRBV6-5 and TRBJ1-5; no clear D gene. The V end was cut by 5 bases, the J end by 5 bases, with 13 bases between. Per germline, CDR1 MNHEY and CDR2 SVGAGI. The CDR3 is 14 residues long. The CDR3 nucleotides are TGTGCCAGCAGTCCGGGCCCCTGGGATCAGCCCCAGCATTTT. It specifies CASSPGPWDQPQHF.

The chain recombines TRBV7-2 with TRBJ1-2; D is perhaps TRBD1 (5 bases). Germline values: CDR1 SGHTA, CDR2 FQGNSA. V lost 5 bases and J lost 4, with 17 bases in between. The CDR3 contains 15 residues. The CDR3 is CASSPRQGRFYGYTF. CDR3 bases: TGTGCCAGCAGCCCCCGGCAGGGACGATTCTATGGCTACACCTTC.

Ten or more counts support this clonotype. This chain connects TRBV28 to TRBJ2-4; D uncertain. Per germline, CDR1 MDHEN and CDR2 SYDVKM. There are 11 residues in the CDR3. V was trimmed by 3 bases and J by 6 bases, leaving 3 bases between them. CDR3 sequence: CASSFLNIQYF. The CDR3, as DNA: TGTGCCAGCAGTTTCTTAAACATTCAGTACTTC.

In its sample, this clonotype was seen a few times. The rearrangement uses TRBV11-2 and TRBJ2-1; 11 nucleotides match TRBD2. J was trimmed by 8 bases and V by 5 bases; bases with no gene match: 14. The CDR3 consists of 17 residues. CDR1 is SGHAT, CDR2 FQNNGV, per germline. The CDR3 DNA reads TGTGCCAGCAGCCCCCGTATTAGCGGGGGGGCCTTTTATGAGCAGTTCTTC. This encodes CASSPRISGGAFYEQFF.

In its sample, this clonotype was seen a few times. This chain connects TRBV4-1 to TRBJ2-1; TRBD2 is a possible D gene (7 bases). The V end lost 4 bases, the J end lost 6 bases, and 10 bases lay between the germline ends. CDR1 and CDR2 from the germline V gene are MGHRA and YSYEKL. The CDR3 runs 13 residues. As DNA, the CDR3 is TGCGCCAGCAGCCCGGGGGGCCCCAATGAGCAGTTCTTC. The encoded protein is CASSPGGPNEQFF.

DNA of the CDR3: TGTGCCATCAGCCCATACGACTCTGGAAACACCATATATTTT. This gives the protein CAISPYDSGNTIYF. This rearrangement joins TRBV10-3 to TRBJ1-3; D is ambiguous. Germline V gene lookup returns CDR1 ENHRY and CDR2 SYGVKD. CDR3 length: 14 amino acids. V was clipped by 6 bases and J by 0 bases, with 9 bases between them.

This clonotype has at least ten counts. The genes are TRBV5-1 and TRBJ2-3, with D possibly matching TRBD2 (7 bases). Deletions cut 1 base from V and 2 bases from J, with 14 bases between. Germline V gives CDR1 SGHRS, CDR2 YFSETQ. This CDR3 is built from 16 residues. The CDR3 bases are TGCGCCAGCAGCTTGAGGGTGGGGGGGCCCACAGATACGCAGTATTTT. Amino acid sequence: CASSLRVGGPTDTQYF.

This clonotype was seen many times. CDR3 nucleotide sequence: TGTGCCAGCAGCCATAGACAGGGGCTTATGGACACCGGGGAGCTGTTTTTT. It codes for CASSHRQGLMDTGELFF. V usage is TRBV7-6 and J usage is TRBJ2-2, with 8 bases aligning to TRBD1. Looked up from germline, CDR1 is SGHVS and CDR2 is FNYEAQ. CDR3 size: 17 residues. Trimming cost V 5 bases and J 3 bases; bases outside gene matches: 11.

This clonotype showed up many times. The V gene is TRBV5-1, the J gene TRBJ2-3, with D uncertain. CDR1 SGHRS and CDR2 YFSETQ come from the germline V gene. V was pared by 4 bases and J by 2 bases, with 11 bases between. The CDR3 consists of 14 residues. CDR3 DNA sequence: TGCGCCAGCAGCCTCCCGTCTGCCACAGATACGCAGTATTTT. Amino acids: CASSLPSATDTQYF.

The chain links TRBV12-3 or TRBV12-4 to TRBJ1-3; D remains ambiguous. Trimming cost V 5 bases and J 4 bases, with 12 bases left between them. This CDR3 has 14 amino acids. CDR3 amino acids: CASSLTGIGNTIYF. The CDR3 DNA reads TGTGCCAGCAGTCTAACGGGAATCGGAAACACCATATATTTT.

In this sample, this clonotype turned up a few times. An end of the junction does not agree with germline; a read error may underlie this. The J gene is TRBJ2-3, the V gene TRBV5-1; D not resolved. CDR1 and CDR2 from the germline V gene are SGHRS and YFSETQ. This CDR3 comprises 12 residues. The CDR3 DNA reads TGCGCCAGCACCTTGGCCGCGGATACGCAGTATTTT. Translation: CASTLAADTQYF.

The chain uses TRBV19 and TRBJ2-3, with 9 bases identical to TRBD2. Germline assignment: CDR1 LNHDA and CDR2 SQIVND (reference sequence). The CDR3 covers 15 residues. V lost 6 bases to trimming and J lost 1 base; unmatched junction nucleotides: 5. The DNA for the CDR3 is TGTGCCAGTAGCAGCTCTAGCGGGGGCACAGATACGCAGTATTTT. Residues: CASSSSSGGTDTQYF.

The sample holds many counts of this clonotype. The chain combines TRBV6-5 with TRBJ1-2, with a weak D call TRBD1 (5 bases). The V end lost 6 bases, the J end lost 8 bases, and 22 bases lay between the germline ends. Germline V gives CDR1 MNHEY, CDR2 SVGAGI. The length of the CDR3 is 15 residues. The CDR3 nucleotides are TGTGCCAGCAGCGACTTAGACGTTTCAAAGGGGGGCTACACCTTC. Translation gives CASSDLDVSKGGYTF.

The rearrangement joins TRBV11-3 to TRBJ2-3; the match to TRBD2 covers 15 bases. The J segment lost 6 bases and the V segment lost 5 bases, leaving 6 bases of the junction unmatched. This CDR3 has 16 residues. Germline V CDR1 and CDR2: SGHNT, YENEEA. CDR3 sequence: CASSRTSGGASDTQYF. The CDR3 coding sequence is TGTGCCAGCAGCCGGACTAGCGGGGGGGCCTCGGATACGCAGTATTTT.

In this sample, this clonotype turned up a few times. The J gene is TRBJ1-2, the V gene TRBV16; D ambiguous. Germline V lookup: CDR1 KGHSY, CDR2 FQNENV. V was trimmed by 3 bases and J by 6 bases, leaving 11 bases between them. CDR3 length equals 13 residues. The CDR3 DNA follows: TGTGCCAGCAGCCAGATCGGGGAGAATGGCTACACCTTC. This encodes CASSQIGENGYTF.

This clonotype was counted many times. The chain recombines TRBV7-2 with TRBJ1-1; D ambiguous. This CDR3 is built from 13 residues. V was trimmed by 2 bases and J by 5 bases, leaving 9 bases between them. Germline V CDR1 and CDR2: SGHTA, FQGNSA. The CDR3 DNA follows: TGTGCCAGCAGCTTAAGTCAAGAAACTGAAGCTTTCTTT. Its protein is CASSLSQETEAFF. Full variable domain (remainder filled in from reference TRBV7-2 and TRBJ1-1): GAGVSQSPSNKVTEKGKDVELRCDPISGHTALYWYRQSLGQGLEFLIYFQGNSAPDKSGLPSDRFSAERTGGSVSTLTIQRTQQEDSAVYLCASSLSQETEAFFGQGTRLTVV.

Only a few counts were recorded for this clonotype. This chain connects TRBV20-1 to TRBJ1-2, with 9 nucleotides matching TRBD1. The CDR3 extends over 14 amino acids. With 4 bases clipped from V and 7 bases from J, the junction kept 10 bases outside the gene matches. Looked up from germline, CDR1 is DFQATT and CDR2 is SNEGSKA (reference sequence). In nucleotides, the CDR3 is TGCAGTGCTACAAAACAACAGGGGGCGGGTGGCTACACCTTC. The encoded protein is CSATKQQGAGGYTF.

The chain carries TRBV7-2 and TRBJ2-7; 7 bases align to TRBD2. CDR1 is SGHTA and CDR2 is FQGNSA in the germline V gene. This CDR3 region has 14 residues. V lost 3 bases and J lost 5; bases outside the gene matches: 7. CDR3 sequence: CASSLNGGGDEQYV. The CDR3 DNA reads as TGTGCCAGCAGCTTGAATGGCGGGGGTGACGAGCAGTACGTC.

The V call is TRBV5-5, the J call TRBJ2-1; 9 nucleotides align to TRBD2. V gave up 2 bases and J gave up 0 bases; unmatched junction bases: 12. The germline V gene has CDR1 SGHKS and CDR2 YYEKEE (reference sequence). The CDR3 length is 19 residues. The CDR3 is CASSFSGGFPRSSYNEQFF. The CDR3 nucleotides are TGTGCCAGCAGCTTCAGCGGGGGGTTCCCCCGTAGCTCCTACAATGAGCAGTTCTTC. The variable domain in full, with the rest retrieved from reference TRBV5-5 and TRBJ2-1, is DAGVTQSPTHLIKTRGQQVTLRCSPISGHKSVSWYQQVLGQGPQFIFQYYEKEERGRGNFPDRFSARQFPNYSSELNVNALLLGDSALYLCASSFSGGFPRSSYNEQFFGPGTRLTVL.

This clonotype showed up just a few times. The rearrangement uses TRBV3-1 and TRBJ1-5, with a tentative D call TRBD1 (5 bases). This CDR3 spans 12 amino acids. V was shortened by 8 bases and J by 7 bases, with 12 bases between the two germline ends. CDR1 LGHDT and CDR2 YNNKEL come from the germline V gene (reference sequence). The CDR3 sequence is CASGDLSQPQHF. The CDR3 DNA reads as TGTGCCAGCGGGGACCTTTCCCAGCCCCAGCATTTT.

This sequence joins TRBV5-5 and TRBJ2-7; the match to TRBD1 covers 9 bases. V gave up 4 bases and J gave up 4 bases; unmatched junction bases: 9. CDR1 and CDR2 (germline): SGHKS, YYEKEE (reference sequence). The CDR3 loop spans 15 amino acids. For the CDR3, the DNA is TGTGCCAGCAGCACCGGGACAGGGTGGGATTACGAGCAGTACGTC. Amino acids: CASSTGTGWDYEQYV.

This clonotype came up a few times. The V call is TRBV20-1, the J call TRBJ2-2, with a possible D match to TRBD2 (6 bases). The germline V gene encodes CDR1 DFQATT and CDR2 SNEGSKA (reference sequence). V lost 2 bases and J 3 bases, leaving 10 bases between the germline ends. The CDR3 is 14 amino acids. CDR3: CSARRDFDTGELFF. The CDR3 DNA follows: TGCAGTGCTAGAAGGGACTTTGACACCGGGGAGCTGTTTTTT.

This clonotype was counted between two and nine times. This chain joins TRBV7-9 and TRBJ1-2, with unresolved D. Germline V gives CDR1 SEHNR, CDR2 FQNEAQ (reference sequence). This CDR3 contains 14 residues. V was clipped by 5 bases and J by 4 bases, with 14 bases between them. The chain's CDR3 is CASSPSEVSYGYTF. CDR3 sequence (DNA): TGTGCCAGCAGCCCATCGGAGGTGAGCTATGGCTACACCTTC.

This clonotype came up a few times. The J gene is TRBJ1-6, the V gene TRBV27; D ambiguous. CDR1 and CDR2 (germline): MNHEY, SMNVEV (reference sequence). The ends were cut back, 7 bases at V and 7 bases at J, with 8 bases in the middle. This CDR3 is built from 12 residues. The CDR3 region is CASTVGNSPLHF. The CDR3 DNA is TGTGCCAGCACGGTCGGGAATTCACCCCTCCACTTT.

This clonotype was counted only a few times. The rearrangement uses TRBV7-6 and TRBJ2-2, with TRBD1 as a possible D gene (6 bases). The V gene's germline CDR1 is SGHVS and CDR2 FNYEAQ. Trimming stripped 1 base from V and 6 bases from J, with 12 bases between. The length of the CDR3 is 15 residues. Here the CDR3 reads CASSLGTAGAGELFF. CDR3 nucleotide sequence: TGTGCCAGCAGCTTAGGGACAGCCGGGGCCGGGGAGCTGTTTTTT. Using reference TRBV7-6 and TRBJ2-2 for the parts outside the CDR3, the full variable domain is GAGVSQSPRYKVTKRGQDVALRCDPISGHVSLYWYRQALGQGPEFLTYFNYEAQQDKSGLPNDRFSAERPEGSISTLTIQRTEQRDSAMYRCASSLGTAGAGELFFGEGSRLTVL.